Listed here are 21 T cell receptor beta chains from one sample, sequenced in a study of cytomegalovirus exposure and HLA in healthy donors. The PCR ran on 60 Vbeta and 13 Jbeta primers. Repertoires were generated with immunoSEQ multiplex PCR, while TCRdb's copy carries only in-frame clones and drops some. The sample lists 150,000 or so clones, around 75% seen once, with approximately 3.2% in the top ten. Sequenced sample: PBMCs. All receptors come from a man aged 35-49 years in good health and CMV-seronegative.

This clone appeared a single time. This sequence joins TRBV19 and TRBJ2-5, with D perhaps matching TRBD1 (5 bases). Trimming removed 5 bases from V and 5 bases from J, with 18 bases in between. Germline V gene sequence: CDR1 LNHDA, CDR2 SQIVND (reference sequence). The CDR3 spans 15 residues. CDR3 region: CASSVSVWGSETQYF. The CDR3 DNA sequence: TGTGCCAGTAGTGTCTCCGTGTGGGGCTCGGAGACCCAGTACTTC.

The chain has TRBV5-1 and TRBJ1-1; TRBD1 matches 7 bases. V lost 2 bases, J lost 3 bases, and 1 base stayed unmatched. Germline CDR1 and CDR2: SGHRS and YFSETQ. This CDR3 region has 13 residues. The DNA of the CDR3 is TGCGCCAGCAGCTTACAGGGGTACACTGAAGCTTTCTTT. Amino acid sequence: CASSLQGYTEAFF.

This chain joins TRBV5-1 and TRBJ1-3; D gene uncertain. The V end was cut by 3 bases, the J end by 4 bases, with 8 bases between. The CDR3 runs 13 residues. Germline CDR1 and CDR2: SGHRS and YFSETQ. CDR3 in amino acids: CASSSLLGNTIYF. The CDR3, as DNA: TGCGCCAGCAGCTCACTATTGGGAAACACCATATATTTT.

J is TRBJ2-7 and V is TRBV15; D is possibly TRBD1 (6 bases). CDR3 length equals 13 residues. From germline, CDR1 is LNHNV and CDR2 YYDKDF (reference sequence). V dropped 8 bases and J dropped 2 bases, with 13 bases sitting between them. CDR3 region: CATGGQGPYEQYF. Written as DNA, the CDR3 is TGTGCCACCGGGGGTCAGGGGCCCTACGAGCAGTACTTC.

The J gene is TRBJ1-2, the V gene TRBV7-3; D perhaps matches TRBD1 (5 bases). Germline values: CDR1 SGHTA, CDR2 FQGTGA. V shed 1 base and J shed 3 bases, with 9 bases lying between them. This CDR3 contains 14 residues. This chain's CDR3 is CASSLIGGDYGYTF. CDR3 in DNA: TGTGCCAGCAGCTTAATTGGGGGGGACTATGGCTACACCTTC.

The rearrangement joins TRBV29-1 to TRBJ1-4; weak D call: TRBD1 (5 bases). Germline V gene lookup returns CDR1 SQVTM and CDR2 ANQGSEA. The CDR3 is made up of 13 amino acids. V lost 7 bases and J lost 5, with 14 bases in between. The CDR3, as DNA: TGCAGCGCGGGGGGGACGGCGAATGAAAAACTGTTTTTT. Its protein product is CSAGGTANEKLFF.

This clone was found once. The chain uses TRBV10-3 and TRBJ2-7; 12 bases map to TRBD1. Germline values: CDR1 ENHRY, CDR2 SYGVKD. The junction had 4 bases not matched to a gene; V was cut back by 6 bases and J by 4 bases. This CDR3 comprises 14 residues. CDR3 sequence reads: CAIRGTGGEYEQYF. The CDR3 DNA reads as TGTGCCATCAGGGGGACAGGGGGCGAGTACGAGCAGTACTTC.

This clone was seen just once. V gene TRBV4-1 combines with J gene TRBJ2-3, with 10 bases lining up with TRBD2. From germline, CDR1 is MGHRA and CDR2 YSYEKL. This CDR3 has 17 residues. With V trimmed by 1 base and J by 6 bases, 10 bases remained unmatched. CDR3 amino acids: CASSQVGLAVVGDTQYF. The CDR3 bases are TGCGCCAGCAGCCAAGTCGGACTAGCGGTCGTGGGGGATACGCAGTATTTT.

Details on this clone: Other DNA sequences from this sample encode an identical CDR3 as well. The V call is TRBV9, the J call TRBJ1-1; 7 bases agree with TRBD1. Germline V CDR1 and CDR2: SGDLS, YYNGEE. The CDR3 covers 15 residues. V lost 1 base to trimming and J lost 0 bases; unmatched junction nucleotides: 3. The CDR3 reads CASSVQGEMNTEAFF. DNA of the CDR3: TGTGCCAGCAGCGTACAGGGGGAGATGAACACTGAAGCTTTCTTT.

This clone was found a few times. The chain couples TRBV2 to TRBJ2-7; maybe TRBD1 (6 bases). CDR3 length: 15 amino acids. Trimming removed 6 bases at V and 7 bases at J, with 22 bases between. The V gene's germline CDR1 is SNHLY and CDR2 FYNNEI. The CDR3 bases are TGTGCCAGCAGGTTAACGGGACACATTCCGGCTGAGCAGTACTTC. Encoded protein: CASRLTGHIPAEQYF.

The chain employs TRBV6-6 and TRBJ2-5, with TRBD2 as a possible D gene (7 bases). Germline V gene sequence: CDR1 MNHNY, CDR2 SVGAGI (reference sequence). The V gene lost 4 bases and the J gene lost 4 bases, with 16 bases spanning the gap. This CDR3 has 15 residues. This CDR3 is CASSLASGGSETQYF. DNA for the CDR3: TGTGCCAGCAGTTTAGCGTCGGGGGGCTCAGAGACCCAGTACTTC.

The sample holds a few counts of this clone. V usage is TRBV19 and J usage is TRBJ2-2; weak D call: TRBD1 (6 bases). This CDR3 spans 13 amino acids. From germline, CDR1 is LNHDA and CDR2 SQIVND (reference sequence). The CDR3 region is CAIRTANTGELFF. CDR3 DNA sequence: TGTGCGATTCGGACAGCGAACACCGGGGAGCTGTTTTTT.

This clone was observed a single time. V and J are TRBV4-1 and TRBJ2-3; 7 bases map to TRBD2. CDR1 and CDR2 (germline): MGHRA, YSYEKL. Losses at the gene ends were 0 bases for V and 4 bases for J; bases not matched to a gene: 4. This CDR3 is 15 amino acids long. The CDR3: CASSQEAAGSDTQYF. CDR3 DNA: TGCGCCAGCAGCCAAGAGGCAGCGGGGTCAGATACGCAGTATTTT.

In this sample, this clone turned up a few times. This chain connects TRBV7-6 to TRBJ2-7; 7 bases are a match to TRBD1. The V and J ends lost 5 bases and 5 bases, in that order; junction bases with no gene match: 6. In germline, CDR1 is SGHVS, CDR2 FNYEAQ. There are 13 residues in the CDR3. The CDR3 here is CASSLRQGHEQYF. CDR3 nucleotide sequence: TGTGCCAGCAGCCTTCGACAGGGCCACGAGCAGTACTTC.

The V gene is TRBV6-5, the J gene TRBJ1-1; no clear D. The CDR3 is 13 residues long. The V gene's germline CDR1 is MNHEY and CDR2 SVGAGI. V gave up 2 bases and J gave up 4 bases, with 8 bases separating them. DNA for the CDR3: TGTGCCAGCAGTTACGCGGATGGCACTGAAGCTTTCTTT. This gives the protein CASSYADGTEAFF.

The CDR3 loop is CASRLSGFMSYTF. As DNA, the CDR3 is TGTGCCAGCAGACTTTCAGGGTTTATGAGCTACACCTTC. The chain links TRBV6-5 to TRBJ1-2, with D maybe TRBD1 (5 bases). The germline V gene encodes CDR1 MNHEY and CDR2 SVGAGI. The V and J ends lost 6 bases and 9 bases respectively, with 17 bases between them. There are 13 residues in the CDR3.

V gene TRBV5-1 combines with J gene TRBJ1-2; D remains unclear. There are 15 residues in the CDR3. Deletions cut 4 bases from V and 4 bases from J, with 17 bases between. CDR1 is SGHRS and CDR2 is YFSETQ in the germline V gene. The CDR3 DNA follows: TGCGCCAGCAGCCTTACGCCCGGGGTTAGCTATGGCTACACCTTC. Translation: CASSLTPGVSYGYTF.

This rearrangement joins TRBV15 to TRBJ1-1; D gene ambiguous. The CDR3 has 13 amino acids. The germline V gene has CDR1 LNHNV and CDR2 YYDKDF (reference sequence). V shed 1 base and J shed 1 base, with 4 bases lying between them. CDR3 coding DNA: TGTGCCACCAGCAGAGTCGGGAACACTGAAGCTTTCTTT. Translated: CATSRVGNTEAFF.

The CDR3 loop is CASSLGGASNQPQHF. The CDR3 DNA sequence: TGCGCCAGCAGCTTGGGAGGAGCGAGCAATCAGCCCCAGCATTTT. The chain links TRBV5-1 to TRBJ1-5; no clear D gene. From germline, CDR1 is SGHRS and CDR2 YFSETQ. The germline V and J ends were trimmed by 0 bases and 1 base, with 8 bases remaining between them. This CDR3 contains 15 residues.

This sequence joins TRBV27 and TRBJ1-2; possibly TRBD1 for D (5 bases). CDR1 MNHEY and CDR2 SMNVEV come from the germline V gene (reference sequence). The CDR3 consists of 16 residues. V lost 5 bases and J 0 bases, leaving 16 bases between the germline ends. The DNA for the CDR3 is TGTGCCAGCAGTCCTCGCCGGGGGTTAACTAACTATGGCTACACCTTC. Translation gives CASSPRRGLTNYGYTF.

The gene calls are TRBV2 and TRBJ1-1, with D maybe TRBD1 (5 bases). Trimming removed 8 bases at V and 5 bases at J, with 18 bases between. The CDR3 consists of 14 residues. CDR1 and CDR2 (germline): SNHLY, FYNNEI. The CDR3, as DNA: TGTGCCAGCTTCAGGGTAATTGGGGTTACTGAAGCTTTCTTT. This encodes CASFRVIGVTEAFF.